This T cell receptor beta chain was sequenced for a study of sequential checkpoint blockade in melanoma. At the level of the study: Randomization was 1:1 between first-line nivolumab→ipilimumab and ipilimumab→nivolumab.

The length of the CDR3 is 13 residues. Germline lookup yields CDR1 ENHRY and CDR2 SYGVKD. Trimming at V came to 4 bases and at J to 3 bases, leaving 3 bases not matched to a gene. Measured with immunoSEQ multiplex PCR; TCRdb has only the in-frame clones, and not every one. Of about 20,000 clones listed, roughly four fifths are singletons. Treatment indicated: randomized to nivolumab then ipilimumab (arm A) or the reverse (arm B). Live CD3+CD8+ CD19− CD56− cells were sorted from PBMCs. The receptor was derived from a human donor with melanoma. Specimen: CD8+ T cells sorted from blood (inferred from file names), collected from a patient given nivolumab and ipilimumab in sequence. V is TRBV10-3 and J is TRBJ2-7; 7 bases map to TRBD1. The CDR3 here is CAISGDRSYEQYF. The CDR3 DNA reads TGTGCCATCAGTGGGGACAGAAGCTACGAGCAGTACTTC.